This record covers a single T cell receptor beta chain. Its target is not known. The assay was immunoSEQ multiplex PCR, and TCRdb's table has in-frame clones only and misses some. This table has 100,000 to 120,000 clones, about 85% appearing once. The record originates from a study of cytomegalovirus exposure and HLA in healthy donors. Study as a whole: The roughly 670 first-cohort repertoires and the 120 or so validation repertoires shared the same platform, a later analysis reported. Overall study findings and caveats: The listing of 150 to 200 TCR beta chains classed them as cytomegalovirus-associated.

This CDR3 has 18 amino acids. Germline CDR1 reads SGDLS; CDR2 reads YYNGEE. Trimming removed 4 bases from V and 0 bases from J; junction bases left unmatched: 8. Sequenced: PBMCs. The chain couples TRBV9 to TRBJ2-1; 12 bases are a match to TRBD2. The sequence was collected from a woman younger than 30 in good health and CMV-seronegative. The CDR3 loop reads CASSPSSGGVTSYNEQFF. In DNA, the CDR3 is TGTGCCAGCAGCCCCTCTAGCGGGGGGGTGACCTCCTACAATGAGCAGTTCTTC.